A selection of T cell receptor beta chains follows, all from one sample in a study of control samples from healthy donors and cancer patients. TCRdb's copy holds only in-frame clones and misses some; the assay was immunoSEQ multiplex PCR. The sample lists tens of thousands of clones, roughly 89% occurring once. The specimen sequenced was PBMCs. The receptors were sampled from a man in his sixties with colorectal cancer. Both conserved end residues are part of each CDR3. The D gene is left open where the match is weak. Not all rows give a size; the values are once, few, many and, for expanded clones, a class.

size	D	J	V	DNA	CDR3
few	TRBD2	TRBJ2-1	TRBV28	TGTGCCAGCAGTTCCCCCGGGACTAGCCGTACCCAGGATGAGCAGTTCTTC	CASSSPGTSRTQDEQFF
-	TRBD1	TRBJ1-6	TRBV12-5	TGTGCTAGTGGTGAGGACAGGGTAGGCTCACCCCTCCACTTT	CASGEDRVGSPLHF
-	TRBD2	TRBJ2-5	TRBV6-1	TGTGCCAGCAGTGAAGCACTAGCGGGGTGGGGGACCCAGTACTTC	CASSEALAGWGTQYF
-	-	TRBJ2-2	TRBV19	TGTGCCAGTAGTGGGGCCAGCGGAACCGGGGAGCTGTTTTTT	CASSGASGTGELFF
once	-	TRBJ2-5	TRBV13	TGTGCCAGCAGCTCGCGCAGGGCACAAGAGACCCAGTACTTC	CASSSRRAQETQYF
-	-	TRBJ1-6	TRBV7-9	TGTGCCAGCAGCTTTGCAGGTCATTCACCCCTCCACTTT	CASSFAGHSPLHF
-	-	TRBJ2-7	TRBV20-1	TGCAGTGCTTTGGGGTCCTACGAGCAGTACTTC	CSALGSYEQYF
-	TRBD2	TRBJ2-7	TRBV4-2	TGTGCCAGCAGCCAGGGGGTAGCGGGAACGGGGGAGCAGTACTTC	CASSQGVAGTGEQYF
-	-	TRBJ1-1	TRBV19	TGTGCCAGTAGTCCATCATTGAACACTGAAGCTTTCTTT	CASSPSLNTEAFF
-	-	TRBJ2-3	TRBV6-5	TGTGCCAGCAGTCGACAAGCGACGCACACAGATACGCAGTATTTT	CASSRQATHTDTQYF
-	-	TRBJ1-1	TRBV27	TGTGCCAGCAGACCCGCGGGCAGGGGACAGAACACTGAAGCTTTCTTT	CASRPAGRGQNTEAFF
-	TRBD1	TRBJ2-5	TRBV7-8	TGTGCCAGCAGCTTTGGGACAGGGGGCGGAGAGACCCAGTACTTC	CASSFGTGGGETQYF
-	-	TRBJ2-3	TRBV18	TGTGCCAGCGCGGCTAACTTCCACAAAGGAGATACGCAGTATTTT	CASAANFHKGDTQYF
-	TRBD2	TRBJ2-1	TRBV15	TGTGCCACCAGCAGAGCGACTAGCGTTGAGCAGTTCTTC	CATSRATSVEQFF
-	-	TRBJ1-6	TRBV9	TGTGCCAGCAGCACCCGACGGGAAAATTCACCCCTCCACTTT	CASSTRRENSPLHF
-	TRBD2	TRBJ2-1	TRBV4-1	TGCGCCAGCAGCTCTGGACTAGCGGGGGGGTACAATGAGCAGTTCTTC	CASSSGLAGGYNEQFF
few	TRBD2	TRBJ2-1	TRBV9	TGTGCCAGCAGCGCGGGACTAGCGGGGGGGTATGAGCAGTTCTTC	CASSAGLAGGYEQFF
once	-	TRBJ2-7	TRBV30	TGTGCCTGGAGGGGACCTCAGACCCAGTACGAGCAGTACTTC	CAWRGPQTQYEQYF
-	-	TRBJ2-2	TRBV11-2	TGTGCCAGCAGGGCGTGGGAAAGGACCGGGGAGCTGTTTTTT	CASRAWERTGELFF
-	TRBD1	TRBJ1-3	TRBV29-1	TGCAGCGTTGCTAAAGGACAGGGAAAACCTGGAAACACCATATATTTT	CSVAKGQGKPGNTIYF
-	TRBD1	TRBJ2-2	TRBV5-5	TGTGCCAGCAGCCCGATTCGAGGACAGGGTGGTACCGGGGAGCTGTTTTTT	CASSPIRGQGGTGELFF
-	-	TRBJ1-5	TRBV15	TGTGCCACCAGCAGAGATTGGGCAACAAATCAGCCCCAGCATTTT	CATSRDWATNQPQHF
-	TRBD1	TRBJ2-5	TRBV5-1	TGCGCCAGCAGCTTGGGGGACAGTTACCTTAGTGAGACCCAGTACTTC	CASSLGDSYLSETQYF
-	-	TRBJ2-2	TRBV5-1	TGCGCCAGCAGCTTAAGGGACGCCAGCACCGGGGAGCTGTTTTTT	CASSLRDASTGELFF
-	-	TRBJ2-5	TRBV5-1	TGCGCCAGCAGCCTGGTTGGCGGGGCCCTTAGGGAAGAGACCCAGTACTTC	CASSLVGGALREETQYF
-	-	TRBJ2-7	TRBV7-6	TGTGCCAGCAGCCAGGGGGGAGGCGAGCAGTACTTC	CASSQGGGEQYF